What follows describes a single T cell receptor (beta chain). The data belong to a study of blood T cell repertoires in COVID-19. Background on the study: The samples span acute and convalescent COVID-19 from the United States, Italy and Spain. Sources were T cells, B-cell-depleted T cells, or PBMCs; the material itself was cDNA or gDNA.

This CDR3 spans 14 amino acids. Germline CDR1 MDHEN, CDR2 SYDVKM. Trimming cost V 6 bases and J 0 bases, with 12 bases left between them. As processed by the authors: Amplification with reference gene primers provided the estimates of nucleated cell counts. The data were produced by immunoSEQ multiplex PCR, yet TCRdb's version contains in-frame clones alone and is incomplete. The V and J calls and clone size are taken from that table; D and trimming were inferred from the DNA. Of fewer than 350,000 clones in the sample, about 86% were seen once. V usage is TRBV28 and J usage is TRBJ2-7; D is undetermined. Material: peripheral blood. The source is a woman in her twenties or thirties who had recovered from COVID-19. CDR3 in DNA: TGTGCCAGCAGAACTCTTCATAGCTCCTACGAGCAGTACTTC. Protein product: CASRTLHSSYEQYF.